This T cell receptor (beta chain) stems from a study of T cell responses to AZD1222 COVID-19 vaccine. Clones were sequenced by immunoSEQ multiplex PCR, and TCRdb holds only the in-frame ones, with some missing. The table includes 80,000 to 90,000 clones, 85% to 90% detected once. V shed 5 bases and J shed 6 bases, with 13 bases lying between them. The germline gives CDR1 MNHEY, CDR2 SVGAGI. The CDR3 consists of 13 residues. The TCR was taken from an adult who received the AZD1222 COVID-19 vaccine. Sequencing used peripheral blood, obtained 28 days after the second AZD1222 dose. The chain recombines TRBV6-5 with TRBJ1-2, with a weak D call TRBD1 (6 bases). The CDR3 DNA follows: TGTGCCAGCAGTCAGTACAGGGTCGATGGCTACACCTTC. This translates into CASSQYRVDGYTF.